This T cell receptor beta chain was captured by sequencing in a study of T cells during gluten challenge in celiac disease (TCRdb year 2017). Describing the broader study: For several challenge participants who showed a significant rise in HLA-DQ:gluten tetramer-binding T cells, paired single-cell TCR sequencing was carried out. On the Illumina MiSeq, paired-end 250 bp sequencing was performed for single-cell libraries and paired-end 300 bp sequencing was performed for bulk libraries. Blood was collected at baseline, day 6 and day 14 of the challenge, and duodenal biopsies at baseline and day 14. Results the study describes overall, beyond this receptor: Increased clonal expansion on day 6 was shown by a lower sample-corrected Shannon diversity of circulating gluten-specific T cells. The circulating gluten-specific T cells hit their peak on day 6, and the day-6 repertoire seemed to be made up largely of expanded preexisting memory clonotypes. Across six or seven patients, 12-44% of single-cell TCR-alpha/beta clonotypes at the latest time point were also found at baseline, with roughly 51-56% being obtained from bulk data.

This clonotype was counted a few times. Qualities for individual bases were not recorded, and no much larger clone is one base off. Patients with treated celiac disease who followed a gluten-free diet went through a 14-day oral dietary gluten challenge so that recall of gluten-specific T cells could be studied. Live lamina propria cells were gated as tetramer-binding CD3+ CD8- CD4+ T cells, excluding CD11c, CD14, CD15, CD19 and CD56 cells. Sorting was performed on an Aria II cell sorter as single cells, and bulk sorting was additionally performed when tetramer-positive cells were relatively numerous. At baseline and again on day 14, fewer than 10 duodenal biopsies were taken from each challenged patient. Cryopreserved lamina propria cell suspensions were obtained from biopsies through removal of epithelium with EDTA, digestion with collagenase, homogenization and filtration. Before tetramer-binding CD4+ T cells were sorted, thawed cells were stained with a pool of PE-conjugated HLA-DQ:gluten tetramers presenting immunodominant gluten epitopes.

The protocol used for the library was single-cell sequencing. Sequencing was performed on an Illumina MiSeq. Paired single-cell TCR-alpha and TCR-beta sequences were amplified by three nested PCRs with multiplexed primers covering all TRA and TRB V genes. From the authors' description of their analysis: Reads were preprocessed with selected pRESTO steps, and V, D, J genes and CDR3 junctions were assigned with IMGT/HighV-QUEST. A single cell was kept only if the cell was a valid singleton with no more than three chains, each backed by 100 or more reads. Clonotypes were defined by identical paired TCR-alpha/beta nucleotide sequences, and cross-patient sharing of only 0.15% to 0.2% indicated negligible cross-contamination. In samples containing more than 20 cells, repertoire diversity was estimated using an undersampling-corrected Shannon index. TCRdb handled the public reads itself, with Q25 trimming in fastp and clone calling in MiXCR, and kept productive beta chains. Here each entry gathers all rows of one CDR3 protein and keeps the most common genes and DNA. The V and J calls follow TCRdb's processing rather than the paper's. Counted in this sample were about 260 distinct CDR3 sequences; around 45% of them appeared once. The biggest ten clones account for about 48% of the sample.

The TCR sequence derives from a female donor with celiac disease. The sample was gluten-specific CD4+ T cells sorted from the duodenum using tetramers, taken at baseline or on day 14 of gluten challenge (not recorded which).

The CDR3 has the sequence CASRTGQGYYEQYF. The nucleotide sequence reads as follows: TGCGCCAGCCGAACGGGACAGGGCTACTACGAGCAGTACTTC. Recombination connected TRBV5-1 to TRBJ2-7; 9 bases in the junction line up with TRBD1. V is trimmed back by 7 bases and J by 3 bases, and the junction contains 8 bases that no gene match accounts for. Reading the germline V gene gives CDR1 SGHRS and CDR2 YFSETQ. There are 14 amino acids in the CDR3, from cysteine to phenylalanine inclusive. CDR3 DNA is the only sequence kept; it has 42 bases, read in frame from the first base. Reference TRBV5-1 and TRBJ2-7 genes cover what lies past the CDR3, so the full variable domain is KAGVTQTPRYLIKTRGQQVTLSCSPISGHRSVSWYQQTPGQGLQFLFEYFSETQRNKGNFPGRFSGRQFSNSRSEMNVSTLELGDSALYLCASRTGQGYYEQYFGPGTRLTVT.